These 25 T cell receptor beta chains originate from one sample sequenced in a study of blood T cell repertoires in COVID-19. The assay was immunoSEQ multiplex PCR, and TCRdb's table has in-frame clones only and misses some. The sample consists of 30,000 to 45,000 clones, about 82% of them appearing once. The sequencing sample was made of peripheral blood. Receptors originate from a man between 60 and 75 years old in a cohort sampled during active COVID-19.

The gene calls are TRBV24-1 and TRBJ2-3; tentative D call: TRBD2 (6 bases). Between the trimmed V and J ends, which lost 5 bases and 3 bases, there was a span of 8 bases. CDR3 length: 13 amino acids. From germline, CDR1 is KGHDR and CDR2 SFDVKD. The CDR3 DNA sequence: TGTGCCACCAGTGGTCGGGGGACAGATACGCAGTATTTT. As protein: CATSGRGTDTQYF.

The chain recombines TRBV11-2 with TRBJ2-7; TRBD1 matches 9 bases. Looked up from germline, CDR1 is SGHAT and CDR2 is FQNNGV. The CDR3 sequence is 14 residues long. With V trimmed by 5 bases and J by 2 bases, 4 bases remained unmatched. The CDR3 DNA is TGTGCCAGCAGCCAAGGGACAGGGCCCTACGAGCAGTACTTC. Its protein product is CASSQGTGPYEQYF.

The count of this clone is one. DNA for the CDR3: TGCGCCAGCAGCCCCGACAGGGGTTTGGGGGCTTTCTTT. Protein sequence: CASSPDRGLGAFF. The V call is TRBV4-1, the J call TRBJ1-1; 8 bases agree with TRBD1. There are 13 residues in the CDR3. With V trimmed by 4 bases and J by 11 bases, 9 bases remained unmatched. Per the germline V gene, CDR1 is MGHRA and CDR2 is YSYEKL.

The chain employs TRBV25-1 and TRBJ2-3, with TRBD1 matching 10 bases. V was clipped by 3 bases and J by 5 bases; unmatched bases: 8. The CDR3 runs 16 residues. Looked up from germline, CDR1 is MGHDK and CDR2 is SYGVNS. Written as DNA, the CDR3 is TGTGCCAGCAGTGACATAGCCGGGACAGGGGAAGATACGCAGTATTTT. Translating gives CASSDIAGTGEDTQYF.

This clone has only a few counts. The CDR3 bases are TGTGCCAGCAGCTACGGACAGGCAAACTATGGCTACACCTTC. It is translated as CASSYGQANYGYTF. The chain joins TRBV7-9 to TRBJ1-2; TRBD1 aligns across 7 bases. Trimming at V came to 4 bases and at J to 2 bases, leaving 4 bases not matched to a gene. The CDR3 contains 14 residues. Germline V gene lookup returns CDR1 SEHNR and CDR2 FQNEAQ (reference sequence).

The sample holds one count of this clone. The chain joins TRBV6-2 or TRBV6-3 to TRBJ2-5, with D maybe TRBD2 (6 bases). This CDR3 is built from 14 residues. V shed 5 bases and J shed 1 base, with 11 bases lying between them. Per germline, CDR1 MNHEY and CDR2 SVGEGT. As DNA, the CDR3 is TGTGCCAGCAGTCTGCGGGACCCCCAAGAGACCCAGTACTTC. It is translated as CASSLRDPQETQYF.

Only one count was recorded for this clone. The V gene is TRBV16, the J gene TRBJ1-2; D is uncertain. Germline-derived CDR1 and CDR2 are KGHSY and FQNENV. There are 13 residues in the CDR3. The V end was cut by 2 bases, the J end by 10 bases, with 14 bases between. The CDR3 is CASSQTSRENYTF. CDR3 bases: TGTGCCAGCAGCCAAACGTCCCGGGAAAACTACACCTTC.

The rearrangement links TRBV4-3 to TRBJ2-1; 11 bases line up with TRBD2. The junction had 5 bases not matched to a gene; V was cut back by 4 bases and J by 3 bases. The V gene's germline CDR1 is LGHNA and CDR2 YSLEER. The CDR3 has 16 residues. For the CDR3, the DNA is TGCGCCAGCAGCCGAGCGGGGACTAGCGGCTACAATGAGCAGTTCTTC. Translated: CASSRAGTSGYNEQFF.

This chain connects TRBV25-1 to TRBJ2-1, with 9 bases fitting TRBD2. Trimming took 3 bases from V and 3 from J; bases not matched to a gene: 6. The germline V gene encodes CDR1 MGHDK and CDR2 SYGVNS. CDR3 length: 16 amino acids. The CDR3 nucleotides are TGTGCCAGCAGTGACCTTCCGACTAGCGGCTACAATGAGCAGTTCTTC. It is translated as CASSDLPTSGYNEQFF.

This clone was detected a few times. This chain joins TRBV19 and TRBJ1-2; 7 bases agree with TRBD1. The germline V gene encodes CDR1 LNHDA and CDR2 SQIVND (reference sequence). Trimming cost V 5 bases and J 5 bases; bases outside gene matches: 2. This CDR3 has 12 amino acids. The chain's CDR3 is CASSGQAYGYTF. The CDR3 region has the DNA TGTGCCAGTAGTGGACAGGCGTATGGCTACACCTTC.

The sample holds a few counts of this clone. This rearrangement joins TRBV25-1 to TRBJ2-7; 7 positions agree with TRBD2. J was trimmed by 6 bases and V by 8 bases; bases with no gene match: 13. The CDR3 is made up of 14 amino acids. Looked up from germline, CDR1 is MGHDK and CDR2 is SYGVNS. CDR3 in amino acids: CASQQWGGIREQYF. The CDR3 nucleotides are TGTGCCAGCCAGCAGTGGGGGGGAATTCGCGAGCAGTACTTC.

The CDR3 spells CASNRRDYSYEQYF. CDR3 coding DNA: TGTGCCAGCAATCGGCGGGACTACTCCTACGAGCAGTACTTC. The V and J genes are TRBV2 and TRBJ2-7, with 7 bases lining up with TRBD2. Trimming removed 7 bases from V and 0 bases from J; junction bases left unmatched: 6. The CDR3 extends over 14 amino acids. Germline CDR1 and CDR2: SNHLY and FYNNEI.

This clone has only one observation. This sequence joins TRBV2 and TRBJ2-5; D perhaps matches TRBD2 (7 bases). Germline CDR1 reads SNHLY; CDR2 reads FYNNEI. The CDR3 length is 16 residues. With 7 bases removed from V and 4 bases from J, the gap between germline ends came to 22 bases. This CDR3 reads CASTRQGRLAAETQYF. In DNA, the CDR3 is TGTGCCAGCACGCGGCAGGGGCGGCTAGCGGCAGAGACCCAGTACTTC.

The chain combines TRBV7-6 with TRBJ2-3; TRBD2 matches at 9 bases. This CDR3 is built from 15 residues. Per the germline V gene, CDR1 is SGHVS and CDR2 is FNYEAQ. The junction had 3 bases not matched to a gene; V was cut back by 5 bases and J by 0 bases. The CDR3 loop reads CASSPRGGSTDTQYF. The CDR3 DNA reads TGTGCCAGCAGCCCGCGGGGGGGAAGCACAGATACGCAGTATTTT.

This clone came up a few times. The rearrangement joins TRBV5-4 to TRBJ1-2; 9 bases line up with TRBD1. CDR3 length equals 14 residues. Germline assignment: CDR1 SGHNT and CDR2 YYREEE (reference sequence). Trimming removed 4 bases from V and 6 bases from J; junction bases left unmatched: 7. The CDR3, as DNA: TGTGCCAGCAGCAAAGGGACAGGGTTGGATGGCTACACCTTC. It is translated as CASSKGTGLDGYTF.

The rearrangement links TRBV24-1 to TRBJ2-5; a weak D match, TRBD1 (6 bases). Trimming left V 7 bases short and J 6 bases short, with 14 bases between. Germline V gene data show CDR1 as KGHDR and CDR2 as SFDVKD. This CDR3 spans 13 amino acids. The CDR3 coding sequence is TGTGCCACCAGCCAACCAGGGGCTAAGACCCAGTACTTC. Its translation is CATSQPGAKTQYF.

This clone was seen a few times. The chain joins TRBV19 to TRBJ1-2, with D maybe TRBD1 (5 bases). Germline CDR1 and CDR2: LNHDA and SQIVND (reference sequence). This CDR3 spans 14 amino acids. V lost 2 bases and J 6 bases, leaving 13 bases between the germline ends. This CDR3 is CASSISQGPNGYTF. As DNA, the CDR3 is TGTGCCAGTAGTATATCCCAGGGCCCCAATGGCTACACCTTC.

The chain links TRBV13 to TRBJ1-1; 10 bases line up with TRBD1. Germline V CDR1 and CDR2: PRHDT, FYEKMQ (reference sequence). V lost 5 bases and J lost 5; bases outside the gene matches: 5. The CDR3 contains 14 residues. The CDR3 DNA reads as TGTGCCAGCAGCCTGGACAGGGGGATAACTGAAGCTTTCTTT. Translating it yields CASSLDRGITEAFF. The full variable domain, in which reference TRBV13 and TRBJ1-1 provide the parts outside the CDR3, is AAGVIQSPRHLIKEKRETATLKCYPIPRHDTVYWYQQGPGQDPQFLISFYEKMQSDKGSIPDRFSAQQFSDYHSELNMSSLELGDSALYFCASSLDRGITEAFFGQGTRLTVV.

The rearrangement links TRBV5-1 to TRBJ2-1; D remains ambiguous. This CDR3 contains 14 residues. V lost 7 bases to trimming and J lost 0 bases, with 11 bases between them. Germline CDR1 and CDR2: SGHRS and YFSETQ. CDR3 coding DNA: TGCGCCAGCGGCAGCGTTACCTCCTACAATGAGCAGTTCTTC. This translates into CASGSVTSYNEQFF.

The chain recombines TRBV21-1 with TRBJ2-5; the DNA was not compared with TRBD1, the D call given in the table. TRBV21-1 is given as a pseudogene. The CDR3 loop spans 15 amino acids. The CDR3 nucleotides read TGTGCCAGCAGCAAATCAACACAGGGACAAGAGACCCAGTACTTC. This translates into CASSKSTQGQETQYF.

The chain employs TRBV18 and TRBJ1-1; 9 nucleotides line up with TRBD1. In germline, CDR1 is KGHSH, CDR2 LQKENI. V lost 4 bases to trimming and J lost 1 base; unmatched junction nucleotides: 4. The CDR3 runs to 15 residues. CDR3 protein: CASSRLGQGNTEAFF. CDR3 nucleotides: TGTGCCAGCTCACGACTGGGACAGGGGAACACTGAAGCTTTCTTT. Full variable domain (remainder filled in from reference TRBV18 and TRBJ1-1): NAGVMQNPRHLVRRRGQEARLRCSPMKGHSHVYWYRQLPEEGLKFMVYLQKENIIDESGMPKERFSAEFPKEGPSILRIQQVVRGDSAAYFCASSRLGQGNTEAFFGQGTRLTVV.

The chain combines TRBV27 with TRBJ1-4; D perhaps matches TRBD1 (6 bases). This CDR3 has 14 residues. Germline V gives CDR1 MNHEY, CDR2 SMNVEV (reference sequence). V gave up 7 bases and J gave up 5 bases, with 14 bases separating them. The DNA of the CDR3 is TGTGCCAGCAAACCTGGGGGCGCGAATGAAAAACTGTTTTTT. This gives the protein CASKPGGANEKLFF.

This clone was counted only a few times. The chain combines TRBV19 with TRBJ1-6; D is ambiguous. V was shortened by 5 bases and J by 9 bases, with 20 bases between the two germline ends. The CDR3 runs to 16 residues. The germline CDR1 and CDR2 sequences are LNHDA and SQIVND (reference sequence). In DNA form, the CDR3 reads TGTGCCAGTAGTTCGACTGAGTCTGGGTCGACTTCACCCCTCCACTTT. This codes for CASSSTESGSTSPLHF.

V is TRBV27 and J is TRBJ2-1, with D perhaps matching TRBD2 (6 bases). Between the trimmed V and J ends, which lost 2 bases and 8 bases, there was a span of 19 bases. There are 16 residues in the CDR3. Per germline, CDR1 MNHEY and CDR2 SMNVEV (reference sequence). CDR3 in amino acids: CASSLRGGKGGDEQFF. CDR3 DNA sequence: TGTGCCAGCAGTTTAAGGGGCGGGAAGGGAGGAGATGAGCAGTTCTTC.

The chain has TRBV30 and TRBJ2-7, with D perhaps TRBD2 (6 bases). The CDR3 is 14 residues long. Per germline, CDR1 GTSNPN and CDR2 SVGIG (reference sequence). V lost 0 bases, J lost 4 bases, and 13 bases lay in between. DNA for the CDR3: TGTGCCTGGAGTGTACCACTAGCCGGTTACGAGCAGTACTTC. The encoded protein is CAWSVPLAGYEQYF.